This T cell receptor (beta chain) appears in the sequencing data of a study of identical twins. Study-level findings and limits: Out-of-frame beta sequences exhibited a weaker degree of excess twin sharing. When twins shared out-of-frame alpha sequences, those sequences had excess low generation probability. Insertions ran lower in abundant cord blood beta clonotypes, though not in memory repertoires. Conclusions were drawn cross-sectionally by statistical analysis, without following the same donors.

TCRdb re-called the 5' RACE reads with MiXCR, one entry per CDR3 protein. The sample records about 530,000 distinct CDR3 sequences, 12% to 15% being singletons. This clonotype was counted a few times. The antigen is unknown. Trimming removed 5 bases at V and 4 bases at J, with 15 bases between. This CDR3 comprises 15 residues. Looked up from germline, CDR1 is SEHNR and CDR2 is FQNEAQ (reference sequence). The sample was also reused in another study, on yellow fever vaccine responses in identical twins.

The sequence came from a woman younger than 30 in good health. The V and J genes are TRBV7-9 and TRBJ2-1; D is unresolved. The sample comprised CD4+ T cells sorted from blood. The chain's CDR3 is CASSRDLVVYNEQFF. The DNA of the CDR3 is TGTGCCAGCAGCCGTGACCTCGTCGTGTACAATGAGCAGTTCTTC.